The rows below give T cell receptor beta chains drawn from one sample of a study of Tregs in tolerant kidney transplant recipients. The method was immunoSEQ multiplex PCR; TCRdb's version includes in-frame clones alone and lacks a portion of them. This repertoire shows over 55,000 clones, around 83% found once; its top ten account for about 5%. What was sequenced was CD4+ T cells from blood. Every receptor here comes from a human donor in good health. The CDR3 runs from the conserved cysteine through the conserved F or W. Each record gives: CDR3 length, V gene, J gene, D gene, clone size, CDR3 protein, CDR3 DNA. The D gene is left open where the match is weak. Some rows mark clone size as missing; the rest say once, few, many or name a class of expanded clone.

13	TRBV7-9	TRBJ2-1	.	.	CASTRGSYNEQFF	TGTGCCAGCACGAGGGGTTCCTACAATGAGCAGTTCTTC
16	TRBV5-1	TRBJ1-2	.	once	CASSLDSQGLNYGYTF	TGCGCCAGCAGCTTGGATTCGCAGGGTCTAAATTATGGCTACACCTTC
16	TRBV7-2	TRBJ2-1	TRBD1	.	CASSLGTGKAYNEQFF	TGTGCCAGCAGCTTAGGGACAGGCAAGGCCTACAATGAGCAGTTCTTC
15	TRBV7-3	TRBJ2-1	TRBD2	.	CASSFTSGFYNEQFF	TGTGCCAGCAGCTTCACTAGCGGTTTTTACAATGAGCAGTTCTTC
16	TRBV7-3	TRBJ2-3	TRBD2	.	CASSSRLAGDSDTQYF	TGTGCCAGCAGCTCTCGACTAGCGGGGGATTCTGATACGCAGTATTTT
14	TRBV7-2	TRBJ2-7	TRBD2	.	CASSLGLAGHEQYF	TGTGCCAGCAGCTTAGGACTAGCGGGCCACGAGCAGTACTTC
19	TRBV9	TRBJ2-1	TRBD2	.	CASSFTGTSGGSSYNEQFF	TGTGCCAGCAGCTTCACTGGGACTAGCGGGGGAAGCTCCTACAATGAGCAGTTCTTC
14	TRBV12-5	TRBJ1-1	.	many	CASDTRFTVAEAFF	TGTGCTAGTGACACGAGGTTCACTGTAGCTGAAGCTTTCTTT
12	TRBV30	TRBJ2-7	TRBD1	.	CAWMKTGNEQYF	TGTGCCTGGATGAAGACAGGGAACGAGCAGTACTTC
13	TRBV6-5	TRBJ1-2	.	.	CASSPRSSYGYTF	TGTGCCAGCAGTCCTCGGAGCAGCTATGGCTACACCTTC
12	TRBV7-2	TRBJ1-2	.	.	CASSAPGYGYTF	TGTGCCAGCAGCGCCCCGGGGTATGGCTACACCTTC
13	TRBV5-5	TRBJ2-7	.	.	CASSLERHHEQYF	TGTGCCAGCAGCTTGGAGAGACATCACGAGCAGTACTTC
15	TRBV4-2	TRBJ2-7	TRBD1	.	CASSRGGQGDYEQYF	TGTGCCAGCAGCAGGGGGGGACAGGGGGACTACGAGCAGTACTTC
14	TRBV6-6	TRBJ1-2	TRBD1	.	CASSSTGGVIGYTF	TGTGCCAGCAGTTCTACAGGGGGAGTTATTGGCTACACCTTC